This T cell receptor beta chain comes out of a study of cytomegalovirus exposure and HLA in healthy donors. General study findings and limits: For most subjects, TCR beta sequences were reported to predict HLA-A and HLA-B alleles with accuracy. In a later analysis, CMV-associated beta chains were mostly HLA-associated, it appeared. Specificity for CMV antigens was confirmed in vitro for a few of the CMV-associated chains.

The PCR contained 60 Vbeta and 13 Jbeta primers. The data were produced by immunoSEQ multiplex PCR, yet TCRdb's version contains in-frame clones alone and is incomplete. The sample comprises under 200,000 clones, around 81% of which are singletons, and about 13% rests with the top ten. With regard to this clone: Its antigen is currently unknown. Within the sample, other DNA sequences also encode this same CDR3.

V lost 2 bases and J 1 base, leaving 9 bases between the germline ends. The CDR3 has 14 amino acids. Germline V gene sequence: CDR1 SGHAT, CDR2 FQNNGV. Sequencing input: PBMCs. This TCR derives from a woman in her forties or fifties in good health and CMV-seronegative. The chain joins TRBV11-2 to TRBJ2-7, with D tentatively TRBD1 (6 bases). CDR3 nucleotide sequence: TGTGCCAGCAGCTTACAGCAGGGGTCCTACGAGCAGTACTTC. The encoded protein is CASSLQQGSYEQYF.